This T cell receptor (beta chain) was found in a study of memory CD4+ T cells and cytomegalovirus serostatus. Worth noting for this clone: The target antigen is unknown.

Only in-frame clones appear in the TCRdb table, and some are missing; sequencing was by immunoSEQ multiplex PCR. The repertoire consists of under 50,000 clones, with around 82% occurring once and the leading ten covering around 0.99%. Trimming shortened V by 3 bases and J by 2 bases, and 12 bases separated the two germline ends. Germline assignment: CDR1 SGDLS and CDR2 YYNGEE. This CDR3 comprises 15 residues. Single viable CD3+CD4+CD8-CD45RO+ cells were sorted as the memory CD4+ T cells. General observations from the study: CMV serostatus prediction reached median AUC roughly 0.95, or 0.91 with US-trained model. CD4+ memory repertoires contained about two fifths of the 164 reported CMV TCRbeta sequences.

The rearrangement joins TRBV9 to TRBJ2-1; D might be TRBD1 or TRBD2, each matching 6 bases. The sequence was collected from an adult in good health and CMV-seronegative. The sample was memory CD4+ T cells from blood. The DNA of the CDR3 is TGTGCCAGCAGCGAGGGGGGCCCGACCTACAATGAGCAGTTCTTC. It codes for CASSEGGPTYNEQFF.